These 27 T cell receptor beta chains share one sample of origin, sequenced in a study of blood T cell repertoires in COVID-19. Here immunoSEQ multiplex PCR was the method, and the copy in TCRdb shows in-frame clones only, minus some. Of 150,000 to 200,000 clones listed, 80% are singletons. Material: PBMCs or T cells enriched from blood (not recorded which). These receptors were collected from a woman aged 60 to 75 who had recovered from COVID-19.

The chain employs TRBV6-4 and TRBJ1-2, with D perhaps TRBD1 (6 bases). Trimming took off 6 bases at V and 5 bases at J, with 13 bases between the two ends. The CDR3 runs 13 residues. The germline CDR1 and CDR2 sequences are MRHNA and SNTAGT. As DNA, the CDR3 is TGTGCCAGCAGCGAACAGGGTGGATATGGCTACACCTTC. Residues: CASSEQGGYGYTF.

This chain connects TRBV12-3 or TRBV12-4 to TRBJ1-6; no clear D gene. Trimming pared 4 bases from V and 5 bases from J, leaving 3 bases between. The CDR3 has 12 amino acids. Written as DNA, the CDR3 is TGTGCCAGCAGTTCAAATAATTCACCCCTCCACTTT. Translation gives CASSSNNSPLHF.

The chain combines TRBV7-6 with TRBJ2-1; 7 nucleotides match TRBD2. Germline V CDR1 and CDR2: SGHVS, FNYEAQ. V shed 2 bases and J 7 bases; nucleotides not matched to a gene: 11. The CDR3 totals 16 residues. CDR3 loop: CASSLIWGGEQNEQFF. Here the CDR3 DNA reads TGTGCCAGCAGCTTAATCTGGGGGGGGGAACAGAATGAGCAGTTCTTC. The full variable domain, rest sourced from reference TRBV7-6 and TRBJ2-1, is GAGVSQSPRYKVTKRGQDVALRCDPISGHVSLYWYRQALGQGPEFLTYFNYEAQQDKSGLPNDRFSAERPEGSISTLTIQRTEQRDSAMYRCASSLIWGGEQNEQFFGPGTRLTVL.

The CDR3 loop reads CASAGGSNEKLFF. CDR3 sequence (DNA): TGTGCCAGCGCCGGCGGGAGCAATGAAAAACTGTTTTTT. V is TRBV6-5 and J is TRBJ1-4, with unresolved D. CDR3 length: 13 amino acids. CDR1 and CDR2 from the germline V gene are MNHEY and SVGAGI. Trimming cost V 8 bases and J 5 bases, with 12 bases left between them.

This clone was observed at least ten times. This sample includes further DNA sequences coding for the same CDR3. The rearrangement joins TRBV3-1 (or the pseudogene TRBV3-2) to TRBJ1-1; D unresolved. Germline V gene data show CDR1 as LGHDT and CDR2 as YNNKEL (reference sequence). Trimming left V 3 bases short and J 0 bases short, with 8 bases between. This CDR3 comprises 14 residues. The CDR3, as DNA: TGTGCCAGCAGCCACGCTGGCATGAACACTGAAGCTTTCTTT. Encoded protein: CASSHAGMNTEAFF.

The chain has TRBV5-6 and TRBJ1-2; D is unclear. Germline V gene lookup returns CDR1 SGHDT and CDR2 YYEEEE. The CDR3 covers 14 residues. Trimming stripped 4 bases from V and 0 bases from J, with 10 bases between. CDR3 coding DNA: TGTGCCAGCAGCCCGCGGGCCCCTAACTATGGCTACACCTTC. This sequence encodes CASSPRAPNYGYTF.

CDR3 bases: TGCGCCAGCAGCTATTCAGAAGAGACCCAGTACTTC. This translates into CASSYSEETQYF. The gene calls are TRBV5-1 and TRBJ2-5; D is unclear. CDR3 length: 12 amino acids. Germline CDR1 and CDR2: SGHRS and YFSETQ. The V and J ends lost 3 bases and 3 bases respectively, with 6 bases between them.

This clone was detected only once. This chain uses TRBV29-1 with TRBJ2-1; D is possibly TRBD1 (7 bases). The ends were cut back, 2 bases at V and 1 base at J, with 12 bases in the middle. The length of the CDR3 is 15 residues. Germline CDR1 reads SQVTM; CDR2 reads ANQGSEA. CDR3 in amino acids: CSVERQGGSYNEQFF. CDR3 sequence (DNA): TGCAGCGTTGAACGTCAGGGGGGATCCTACAATGAGCAGTTCTTC.

The DNA for the CDR3 is TGCAGCGCAAGGACAGGCTCTAGCACAGATACGCAGTATTTT. Residues: CSARTGSSTDTQYF. This chain uses TRBV29-1 with TRBJ2-3; 7 nucleotides match TRBD1. The CDR3 runs 14 residues. J lost 0 bases, V lost 7 bases, and 7 bases had no gene match. Per germline, CDR1 SQVTM and CDR2 ANQGSEA.

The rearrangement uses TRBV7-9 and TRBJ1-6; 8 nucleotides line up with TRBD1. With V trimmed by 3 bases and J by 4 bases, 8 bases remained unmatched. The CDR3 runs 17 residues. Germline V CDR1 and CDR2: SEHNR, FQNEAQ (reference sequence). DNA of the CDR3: TGTGCCAGCAGCTTCAGGGACAGGATGATTTATAATTCACCCCTCCACTTT. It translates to CASSFRDRMIYNSPLHF.

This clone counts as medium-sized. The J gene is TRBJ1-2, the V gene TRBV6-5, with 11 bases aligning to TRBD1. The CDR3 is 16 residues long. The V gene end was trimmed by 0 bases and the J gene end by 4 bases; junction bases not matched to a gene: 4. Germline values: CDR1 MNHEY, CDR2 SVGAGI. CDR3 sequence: CASSYSRTGGSYGYTF. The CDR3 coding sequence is TGTGCCAGCAGTTACTCACGGACAGGGGGCAGCTATGGCTACACCTTC.

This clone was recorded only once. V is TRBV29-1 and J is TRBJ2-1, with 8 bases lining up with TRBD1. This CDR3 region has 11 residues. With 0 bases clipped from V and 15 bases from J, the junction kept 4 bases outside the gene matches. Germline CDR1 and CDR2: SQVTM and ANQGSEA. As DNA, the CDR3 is TGCAGCGTTGAAGAGGACAGGGACCCGTTCTTC. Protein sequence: CSVEEDRDPFF.

CDR3 sequence (DNA): TGTGCCAGCAGCAACCTTATCAGGGGAAACACCATATATTTT. It encodes CASSNLIRGNTIYF. The chain employs TRBV11-2 and TRBJ1-3, with D hard to call. Trimming pared 5 bases from V and 4 bases from J, leaving 12 bases between. Germline-derived CDR1 and CDR2 are SGHAT and FQNNGV. The CDR3 consists of 14 residues. Variable domain in full (rest from reference TRBV11-2 and TRBJ1-3): EAGVAQSPRYKIIEKRQSVAFWCNPISGHATLYWYQQILGQGPKLLIQFQNNGVVDDSQLPKDRFSAERLKGVDSTLKIQPAKLEDSAVYLCASSNLIRGNTIYFGEGSWLTVV.

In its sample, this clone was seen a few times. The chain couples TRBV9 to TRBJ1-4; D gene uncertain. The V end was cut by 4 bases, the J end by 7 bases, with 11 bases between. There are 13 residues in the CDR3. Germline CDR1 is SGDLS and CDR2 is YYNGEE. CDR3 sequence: CASSTRGPEKLFF. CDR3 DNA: TGTGCCAGCAGCACGCGAGGTCCTGAAAAACTGTTTTTT. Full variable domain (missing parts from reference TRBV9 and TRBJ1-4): DSGVTQTPKHLITATGQRVTLRCSPRSGDLSVYWYQQSLDQGLQFLIQYYNGEERAKGNILERFSAQQFPDLHSELNLSSLELGDSALYFCASSTRGPEKLFFGSGTQLSVL.

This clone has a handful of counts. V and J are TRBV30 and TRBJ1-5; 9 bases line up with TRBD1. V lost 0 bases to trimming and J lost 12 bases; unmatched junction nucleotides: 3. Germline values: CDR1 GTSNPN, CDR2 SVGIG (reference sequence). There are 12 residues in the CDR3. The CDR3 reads CAWSVRTGDQHF. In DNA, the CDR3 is TGTGCCTGGAGTGTACGGACAGGGGACCAGCATTTT.

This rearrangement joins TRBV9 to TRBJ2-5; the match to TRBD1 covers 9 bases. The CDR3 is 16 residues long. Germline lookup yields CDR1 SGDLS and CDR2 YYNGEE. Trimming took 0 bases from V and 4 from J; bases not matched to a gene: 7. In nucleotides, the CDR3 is TGTGCCAGCAGCGTAGGGGACAGGGTTTTAAGAGAGACCCAGTACTTC. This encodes CASSVGDRVLRETQYF.

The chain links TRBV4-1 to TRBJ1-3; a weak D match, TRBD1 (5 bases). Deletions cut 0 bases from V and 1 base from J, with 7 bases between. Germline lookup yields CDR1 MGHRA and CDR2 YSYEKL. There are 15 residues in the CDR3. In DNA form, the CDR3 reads TGCGCCAGCAGCCAAGATTCAGGGTCTGGAAACACCATATATTTT. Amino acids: CASSQDSGSGNTIYF.

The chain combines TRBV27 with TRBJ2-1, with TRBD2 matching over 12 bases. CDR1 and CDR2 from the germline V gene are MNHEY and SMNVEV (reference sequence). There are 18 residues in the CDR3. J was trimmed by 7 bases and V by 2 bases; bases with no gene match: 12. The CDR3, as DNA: TGTGCCAGCAGTTTACTAGCGGGGGGGCCTAAAACCGGGAATGAGCAGTTCTTC. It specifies CASSLLAGGPKTGNEQFF.

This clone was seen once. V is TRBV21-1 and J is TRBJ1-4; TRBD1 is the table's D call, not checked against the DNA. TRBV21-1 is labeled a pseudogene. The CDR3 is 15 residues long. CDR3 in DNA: TGTGCCAGCACCACCATTAAAGGGGCTAATGAAAAACTGTTTTTT. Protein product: CASTTIKGANEKLFF.

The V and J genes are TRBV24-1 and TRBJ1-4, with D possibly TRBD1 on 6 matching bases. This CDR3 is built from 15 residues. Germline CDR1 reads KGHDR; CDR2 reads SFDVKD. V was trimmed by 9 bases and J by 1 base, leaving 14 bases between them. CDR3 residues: CATQGGGRTNEKLFF. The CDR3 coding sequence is TGTGCCACCCAAGGCGGGGGGCGAACTAATGAAAAACTGTTTTTT.

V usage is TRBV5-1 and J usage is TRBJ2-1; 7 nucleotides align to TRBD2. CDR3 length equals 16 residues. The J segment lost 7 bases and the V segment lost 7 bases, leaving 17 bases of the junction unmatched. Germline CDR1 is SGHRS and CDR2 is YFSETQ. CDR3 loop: CASRRTGGGSLNEQFF. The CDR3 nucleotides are TGCGCCAGCCGACGGACGGGCGGGGGAAGTTTGAATGAGCAGTTCTTC.

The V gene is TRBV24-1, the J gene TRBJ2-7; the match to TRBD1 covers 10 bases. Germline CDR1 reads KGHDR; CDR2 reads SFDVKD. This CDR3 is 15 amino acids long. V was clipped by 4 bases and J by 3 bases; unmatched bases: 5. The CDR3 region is CATSDHRTGGYEQYF. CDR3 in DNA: TGTGCCACCAGTGACCACCGGACAGGGGGCTACGAGCAGTACTTC.

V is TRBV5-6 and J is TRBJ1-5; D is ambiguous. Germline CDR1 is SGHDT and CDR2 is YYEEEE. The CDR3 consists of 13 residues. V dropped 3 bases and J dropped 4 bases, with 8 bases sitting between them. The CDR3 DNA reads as TGTGCCAGCAGCTCGTCCGCGAATCAGCCCCAGCATTTT. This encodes CASSSSANQPQHF.

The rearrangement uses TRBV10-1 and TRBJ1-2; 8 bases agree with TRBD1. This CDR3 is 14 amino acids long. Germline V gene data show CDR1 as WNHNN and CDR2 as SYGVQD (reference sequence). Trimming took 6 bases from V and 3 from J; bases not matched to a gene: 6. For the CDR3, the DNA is TGCGCCAGCAGCCCAGGGGGCTTCGACTATGGCTACACCTTC. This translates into CASSPGGFDYGYTF.

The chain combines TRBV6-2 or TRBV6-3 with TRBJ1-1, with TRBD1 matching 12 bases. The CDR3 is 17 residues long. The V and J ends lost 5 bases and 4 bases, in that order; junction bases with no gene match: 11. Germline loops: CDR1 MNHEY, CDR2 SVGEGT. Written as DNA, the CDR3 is TGTGCCAGCAGTCCGGGACAGGGGGCCTTGGGGACCACTGAAGCTTTCTTT. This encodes CASSPGQGALGTTEAFF.

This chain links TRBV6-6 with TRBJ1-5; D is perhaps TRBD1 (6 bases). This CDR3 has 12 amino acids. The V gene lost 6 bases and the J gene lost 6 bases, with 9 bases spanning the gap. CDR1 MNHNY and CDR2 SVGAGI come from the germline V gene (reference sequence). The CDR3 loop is CASSLGGQPQHF. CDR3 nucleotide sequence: TGTGCCAGCAGCCTAGGGGGTCAGCCCCAGCATTTT.

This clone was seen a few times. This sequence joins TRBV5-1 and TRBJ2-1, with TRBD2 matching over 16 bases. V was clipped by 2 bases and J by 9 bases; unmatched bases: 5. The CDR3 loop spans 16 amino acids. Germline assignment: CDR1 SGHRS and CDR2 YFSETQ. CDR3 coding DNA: TGCGCCAGCAGCTTCGGGACTAGCGGGGGGGCCGGTGAGCAGTTCTTC. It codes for CASSFGTSGGAGEQFF.